This T cell receptor beta chain appears in the sequencing data of a study of cytomegalovirus exposure and HLA in healthy donors. CDR1 and CDR2 (germline): GTSNPN, SVGIG (reference sequence). The CDR3 has 15 residues. The primer mix had 60 Vbeta and 13 Jbeta primers. TCRdb's copy holds only in-frame clones and misses some; the assay was immunoSEQ multiplex PCR. The table lists some 120,000 clones, roughly 18% of them singletons. This clone was observed a few times. The sequenced sample was PBMCs. The genes are TRBV30 and TRBJ2-1; perhaps TRBD2 as D (6 bases). The source is a female donor in good health and CMV-seropositive. The CDR3 DNA follows: TGTGCTCGGGTGAAAGCGGGCCCGGCCTACAATGAGCAGTTCTTC. It translates to CARVKAGPAYNEQFF. Filled out from reference TRBV30 and TRBJ2-1, the complete variable domain reads SQTIHQWPATLVQPVGSPLSLECTVEGTSNPNLYWYRQAAGRGLQLLFYSVGIGQISSEVPQNLSASRPQDRQFILSSKKLLLSDSGFYLCARVKAGPAYNEQFFGPGTRLTVL.